This passage covers 30 T cell receptor beta chains from one sample sequenced in a study of blood T cells in healthy people across ages. Primed by a sample-barcoded 5' primer and a J-beta primer mix, a second PCR proceeded for roughly 7 to 11 cycles. TCRdb reprocessed the 5' RACE reads via MiXCR and lists one record per CDR3 protein. The table records over 700,000 distinct CDR3 sequences, 40% to 65% of them present only once. The specimen sequenced was blood. Source of these receptors: an elderly man in good health.

The rearrangement links TRBV25-1 to TRBJ2-1, with TRBD2 matching over 8 bases. This CDR3 is 15 amino acids long. Germline CDR1 MGHDK, CDR2 SYGVNS. V lost 4 bases, J lost 2 bases, and 4 bases stayed unmatched. CDR3 protein: CASSGAGAAYNEQFF. CDR3 bases: TGTGCCAGCAGTGGAGCGGGAGCGGCCTACAATGAGCAGTTCTTC.

The V gene is TRBV20-1, the J gene TRBJ2-3; 10 nucleotides match TRBD2. The CDR3 has 16 residues. The germline gives CDR1 DFQATT, CDR2 SNEGSKA (reference sequence). V was clipped by 5 bases and J by 2 bases; unmatched bases: 10. This chain's CDR3 is CSAGTELAGTTDTQYF. The CDR3 DNA is TGCAGTGCTGGGACGGAACTAGCGGGAACCACAGATACGCAGTATTTT.

In its sample, this clonotype was seen a few times. The chain uses TRBV27 and TRBJ2-7; TRBD2 matches 11 bases. The V and J ends lost 0 bases and 6 bases, in that order; junction bases with no gene match: 4. The CDR3 sequence is 15 residues long. Per the germline V gene, CDR1 is MNHEY and CDR2 is SMNVEV (reference sequence). CDR3 protein: CASSLSLAGDGEQYF. DNA of the CDR3: TGTGCCAGCAGTTTATCACTAGCGGGAGACGGCGAGCAGTACTTC.

There are a few counts of this clonotype. The V call is TRBV11-3, the J call TRBJ2-1; TRBD2 aligns across 10 bases. Germline CDR1 and CDR2: SGHNT and YENEEA. V shed 1 base, J shed 5 bases, and the junction held 11 bases outside the gene matches. The CDR3 covers 18 residues. DNA for the CDR3: TGTGCCAGCAGCTTAGGTTCTAGCGGGGGAATGGCCCACAATGAGCAGTTCTTC. This translates into CASSLGSSGGMAHNEQFF.

V usage is TRBV11-2 and J usage is TRBJ2-1, with 7 bases that match TRBD2. The CDR3 extends over 16 amino acids. The germline V gene has CDR1 SGHAT and CDR2 FQNNGV. With V trimmed by 5 bases and J by 7 bases, 14 bases remained unmatched. CDR3 loop: CASSTRLAPWGNEQFF. CDR3 DNA sequence: TGTGCCAGCAGCACGCGACTAGCTCCATGGGGTAATGAGCAGTTCTTC.

The chain employs TRBV2 and TRBJ2-3, with TRBD2 matching 14 bases. With 6 bases clipped from V and 0 bases from J, the junction kept 5 bases outside the gene matches. The CDR3 is made up of 17 amino acids. Germline values: CDR1 SNHLY, CDR2 FYNNEI. For the CDR3, the DNA is TGTGCCAGCAGGGGGACTAGCGGGAGACCTAGCACAGATACGCAGTATTTT. Translation: CASRGTSGRPSTDTQYF.

This clonotype was counted only a few times. The J gene is TRBJ2-6, the V gene TRBV2; D call uncertain. The CDR3 loop spans 15 amino acids. V dropped 5 bases and J dropped 1 base, with 9 bases sitting between them. Germline CDR1 is SNHLY and CDR2 is FYNNEI. The CDR3 bases are TGTGCCAGCAGTCGGGTCCTTTCTGGGGCCAACGTCCTGACTTTC. This sequence encodes CASSRVLSGANVLTF.

This sequence joins TRBV20-1 and TRBJ2-5, with 9 positions matching TRBD2. Germline V lookup: CDR1 DFQATT, CDR2 SNEGSKA (reference sequence). The length of the CDR3 is 15 residues. Germline trimming cut 0 bases from V and 5 bases from J; bases unmatched to any gene: 7. CDR3 region: CSAREGTSTAETQYF. CDR3 DNA sequence: TGCAGTGCTAGAGAGGGGACTAGCACAGCGGAGACCCAGTACTTC.

The V and J genes are TRBV20-1 and TRBJ2-1; 10 bases align to TRBD2. The CDR3 length is 13 residues. Germline trimming cut 7 bases from V and 8 bases from J; bases unmatched to any gene: 8. Germline loops: CDR1 DFQATT, CDR2 SNEGSKA (reference sequence). This CDR3 is CSGGSGRQDEQFF. The CDR3, as DNA: TGCAGTGGCGGTAGCGGGAGGCAAGATGAGCAGTTCTTC.

The chain combines TRBV5-1 with TRBJ2-4; D might be TRBD1 (6 bases). The J call may be faulty, since TRBJ2-7 better matches the DNA end. The CDR3 covers 14 residues. The germline gives CDR1 SGHRS, CDR2 YFSETQ. CDR3 protein: CASSLYRERDEQYF. The CDR3 coding sequence is TGCGCCAGCAGCTTATACAGGGAACGGGACGAGCAGTACTTC.

This sequence joins TRBV10-3 and TRBJ2-7; 10 nucleotides agree with TRBD2. The ends lost 1 base at V and 4 bases at J; junction bases unmatched: 4. Germline CDR1 reads ENHRY; CDR2 reads SYGVKD. The CDR3 spans 15 residues. For the CDR3, the DNA is TGTGCCATCAGTGAGTTGCCTAGCGGGAGATACGAGCAGTACTTC. Translating it yields CAISELPSGRYEQYF.

This clonotype has only a few counts. The chain links TRBV5-1 to TRBJ2-6; D remains ambiguous. Per the germline V gene, CDR1 is SGHRS and CDR2 is YFSETQ. This CDR3 contains 19 residues. Trimming pared 1 base from V and 0 bases from J, leaving 17 bases between. For the CDR3, the DNA is TGCGCCAGCAGCTTGCGGAAGGAGCCTACGATCTCTGGGGCCAACGTCCTGACTTTC. Amino acids: CASSLRKEPTISGANVLTF. Supplemented by reference TRBV5-1 and TRBJ2-6, the full variable domain reads KAGVTQTPRYLIKTRGQQVTLSCSPISGHRSVSWYQQTPGQGLQFLFEYFSETQRNKGNFPGRFSGRQFSNSRSEMNVSTLELGDSALYLCASSLRKEPTISGANVLTFGAGSRLTVL.

The chain uses TRBV12-3 or TRBV12-4 and TRBJ2-3, with 10 bases identical to TRBD2. The J segment lost 14 bases and the V segment lost 5 bases, leaving 13 bases of the junction unmatched. This CDR3 has 14 residues. CDR3: CASSSGRAQRDAYF. CDR3 DNA: TGTGCCAGCAGTAGCGGGAGGGCCCAAAGAGACGCGTATTTT.

This clonotype was counted at least ten times. At one boundary the junction diverges from the germline segment, which might be a read error. The V call is TRBV20-1, the J call TRBJ2-5; 8 nucleotides line up with TRBD1. This CDR3 is built from 11 residues. Looked up from germline, CDR1 is DFQATT and CDR2 is SNEGSKA (reference sequence). DNA of the CDR3: TGCAGCGCTACAGGGGGAGAGACCCAGTACTTC. Protein: CSATGGETQYF.

V is TRBV24-1 and J is TRBJ2-1; D perhaps matches TRBD2 (5 bases). The V end was cut by 0 bases, the J end by 9 bases, with 11 bases between. The CDR3 runs 14 residues. Germline V gene data show CDR1 as KGHDR and CDR2 as SFDVKD. The CDR3 DNA is TGTGCCACCAGTGATTTGCTAGCCTCTACTGAGCAGTTCTTC. Translating it yields CATSDLLASTEQFF.

The chain employs TRBV19 and TRBJ2-2; no clear D gene. The V and J ends lost 2 bases and 6 bases respectively, with 7 bases between them. The CDR3 covers 13 residues. Germline loops: CDR1 LNHDA, CDR2 SQIVND (reference sequence). CDR3 DNA: TGTGCCAGTAGTATAAAATCTGCCGGGGAGCTGTTTTTT. Translated: CASSIKSAGELFF.

This clonotype was counted ten times or more. V is TRBV29-1 and J is TRBJ2-5; D is perhaps TRBD1 or TRBD2 (6 bases each). The J call is doubtful: the DNA matches TRBJ2-7 better. The CDR3 spans 12 residues. Looked up from germline, CDR1 is SQVTM and CDR2 is ANQGSEA. The CDR3 region is CSAYRDFREQYF. The CDR3 region has the DNA TGCAGCGCCTACAGGGACTTTCGCGAGCAGTACTTC.

This rearrangement joins TRBV4-1 to TRBJ1-2, with 10 positions matching TRBD1. The CDR3 runs 16 residues. Germline V gives CDR1 MGHRA, CDR2 YSYEKL. Germline trimming cut 1 base from V and 3 bases from J; bases unmatched to any gene: 5. The CDR3 nucleotides read TGCGCCAGCAGCCAAGTCGGGACAGGGGCCCACTATGGCTACACCTTC. Amino acids: CASSQVGTGAHYGYTF.

The chain combines TRBV5-1 with TRBJ2-4, with D hard to call. CDR3 length: 14 residues. Germline V lookup: CDR1 SGHRS, CDR2 YFSETQ. The ends were cut back, 1 base at V and 0 bases at J, with 5 bases in the middle. CDR3 residues: CASSLTLAKNIQYF. The CDR3 coding sequence is TGCGCCAGCAGCTTGACGTTAGCCAAAAACATTCAGTACTTC. Complete variable domain (other parts from reference TRBV5-1 and TRBJ2-4): KAGVTQTPRYLIKTRGQQVTLSCSPISGHRSVSWYQQTPGQGLQFLFEYFSETQRNKGNFPGRFSGRQFSNSRSEMNVSTLELGDSALYLCASSLTLAKNIQYFGAGTRLSVL.

This sequence joins TRBV19 and TRBJ2-5; D gene unclear. From germline, CDR1 is LNHDA and CDR2 SQIVND (reference sequence). This CDR3 contains 13 residues. Trimming removed 4 bases at V and 0 bases at J, with 6 bases between. The CDR3 spells CASSRTDQETQYF. The CDR3 nucleotides read TGTGCCAGTAGTAGGACCGACCAAGAGACCCAGTACTTC.

The chain has TRBV30 and TRBJ2-1; a possible D gene is TRBD1 (6 bases). Per the germline V gene, CDR1 is GTSNPN and CDR2 is SVGIG (reference sequence). The length of the CDR3 is 15 residues. V lost 2 bases, J lost 2 bases, and 13 bases lay in between. The CDR3 nucleotides are TGTGCCTGGAGTTTACCAGGGGTGGCCTACAATGAGCAGTTCTTC. Translation: CAWSLPGVAYNEQFF.

The chain has TRBV3-1 and TRBJ2-1, with D unclear. The CDR3 has 14 amino acids. Germline V lookup: CDR1 LGHDT, CDR2 YNNKEL (reference sequence). Between the trimmed V and J ends, which lost 2 bases and 8 bases, there was a span of 13 bases. This chain's CDR3 is CASSQFSREDEQFF. The CDR3 nucleotides read TGTGCCAGCAGCCAATTTTCTCGAGAGGATGAGCAGTTCTTC.

This clonotype has at least ten counts. V is TRBV5-6 and J is TRBJ2-5, with 11 bases matching TRBD2. Germline CDR1 SGHDT, CDR2 YYEEEE. J gave up 4 bases and V 3 bases, and 5 bases lay outside the gene matches. CDR3 size: 15 residues. CDR3: CASSSGTSGRETQYF. In DNA form, the CDR3 reads TGTGCCAGCAGCTCCGGGACTAGCGGCCGAGAGACCCAGTACTTC.

This clonotype was detected only a few times. This sequence joins TRBV29-1 and TRBJ2-2, with D tentatively TRBD2 (6 bases). Trimming cost V 7 bases and J 5 bases, with 11 bases left between them. Germline CDR1 SQVTM, CDR2 ANQGSEA. The CDR3 runs 12 residues. CDR3 coding DNA: TGCAGCGCCCTGGGACTTACCGGGGAGCTGTTTTTT. It codes for CSALGLTGELFF.

The sample holds a few counts of this clonotype. J is TRBJ1-2 and V is TRBV7-2; possibly TRBD1 for D (5 bases). The CDR3 contains 15 residues. The V end lost 0 bases, the J end lost 0 bases, and 8 bases lay between the germline ends. The germline V gene encodes CDR1 SGHTA and CDR2 FQGNSA. The CDR3 reads CASSLAAGPNYGYTF. Here the CDR3 DNA reads TGTGCCAGCAGCTTAGCGGCGGGGCCTAACTATGGCTACACCTTC.

There are a few counts of this clonotype. The rearrangement joins TRBV7-2 to TRBJ2-3, with D unclear. Germline-derived CDR1 and CDR2 are SGHTA and FQGNSA. V lost 3 bases, J lost 2 bases, and 9 bases lay in between. This CDR3 contains 14 residues. In DNA, the CDR3 is TGTGCCAGCAGCTTGGCCTTTCACACAGATACGCAGTATTTT. Translation: CASSLAFHTDTQYF.

The V gene is TRBV14, the J gene TRBJ2-5, with 9 bases fitting TRBD2. Germline CDR1 and CDR2: SGHDN and FVKESK. V shed 4 bases and J 2 bases; nucleotides not matched to a gene: 5. CDR3 length: 15 residues. CDR3 in amino acids: CASSPLAGTQETQYF. For the CDR3, the DNA is TGTGCCAGCAGCCCTCTAGCGGGGACTCAAGAGACCCAGTACTTC.

This chain connects TRBV7-6 to TRBJ1-2; D is unresolved. Trimming took off 4 bases at V and 8 bases at J, with 14 bases between the two ends. The germline V gene has CDR1 SGHVS and CDR2 FNYEAQ. There are 13 residues in the CDR3. CDR3 protein: CASSSGVNGGYTF. The DNA for the CDR3 is TGTGCCAGCAGCTCCGGGGTCAACGGCGGCTACACCTTC.

A few counts support this clonotype. The CDR3 nucleotides are TGTGCCAGCAGCCAAGACTTGACCTTGGGGAACCAAGAGACCCAGTACTTC. Amino acid sequence: CASSQDLTLGNQETQYF. The chain combines TRBV3-1 with TRBJ2-5; no definite D call. The CDR3 is 17 residues long. From germline, CDR1 is LGHDT and CDR2 YNNKEL (reference sequence). V shed 0 bases and J shed 0 bases, with 14 bases lying between them.

The chain employs TRBV29-1 and TRBJ2-1, with 8 bases fitting TRBD1. CDR1 is SQVTM and CDR2 is ANQGSEA in the germline V gene. The CDR3 is 12 residues long. V shed 6 bases, J shed 9 bases, and the junction held 7 bases outside the gene matches. CDR3 in DNA: TGCAGCGTCGAACCAGGGGGCGGTGAGCAGTTCTTC. Encoded protein: CSVEPGGGEQFF.